The entry below gives a single T cell receptor (beta chain) sequence along with its context. These data belong to a study of technical replicates of blood from a handful of donors. Clones were read by immunoSEQ multiplex PCR, and TCRdb kept only the in-frame ones, dropping some. This sample has about 66,000 clones, with approximately 90% found just once. The CDR3 covers 11 residues. V lost 5 bases to trimming and J lost 15 bases; unmatched junction nucleotides: 6. Germline CDR1 is SGHVS and CDR2 is FNYEAQ. The sample comprised PBMCs. The rearrangement uses TRBV7-6 and TRBJ2-1, with 8 nucleotides matching TRBD1. This clonotype was sampled from a human donor in good health. Some clones in this sample may be carry-over from other donors' samples. As DNA, the CDR3 is TGTGCCAGCAGCCAGGACAGGGTCGCGTTCTTC. Translated, it gives CASSQDRVAFF.